The rows below give T cell receptor beta chains drawn from one sample of a study of response to subunit inactivated influenza vaccine. From the RT-PCR reads, TCRdb called clonotypes with MiXCR, one entry per CDR3 protein. The sample carries fewer than 600,000 distinct CDR3 sequences, approximately 7.3% recorded once. This material consisted of PBMCs from blood, taken approximately 25 months after vaccination. These receptors came from a man aged 50-75 years who received an inactivated influenza vaccine. Both conserved end residues are part of each CDR3. D genes are given only for firm matches. Clone size, where shown, is once, few, many, or a class for clones that have expanded.

TRBJ1-1 few NA TRBV15 TGTGCCACCAGCAGAGATTTAGGAAGAGAAGCTTTCTTT CATSRDLGREAFF
TRBJ2-3 few NA TRBV6-5 TGTGCCAGCAGTTACTCGAGGGACCTTGTCGGTACGCAGTATTTT CASSYSRDLVGTQYF
TRBJ2-1 NA NA TRBV20-1 TGCAGTGCTAGGGGGTGGAAGTCCAATGAAGAGCAGTTCTTC CSARGWKSNEEQFF
TRBJ1-4 few NA TRBV20-1 TGCAGTGCTAGAGATATGTCGGGGGTCGAAAAACTGTTTTTT CSARDMSGVEKLFF
TRBJ1-5 many NA TRBV3-1 TGTGCCAGCAGCCAAGATCGGGGCGTCGGCAATCAGCCCCAGCATTTT CASSQDRGVGNQPQHF
TRBJ2-2 NA NA TRBV20-1 TGCAGTGCTGGGAAGATGGAGGGCACCGGGGAGCTGTTTTTT CSAGKMEGTGELFF
TRBJ2-7 NA TRBD1 TRBV7-7 TGTGCCAGCAGTTTAAACAGGGGATACGAGCAGTACTTC CASSLNRGYEQYF
TRBJ1-6 NA NA TRBV27 TGTGCCAGCACCCGCAGCCCGGGGGTTGACTCACCCCTCCACTTT CASTRSPGVDSPLHF
TRBJ2-1 many NA TRBV12-3/TRBV12-4 TGTGCCAGCAGGCAAGCCCGACTAGGAAGTAGTAATGAGCAGTTCTTC CASRQARLGSSNEQFF
TRBJ2-1 few TRBD2 TRBV20-1 TGCAGTGCTCCGGGACTAGCGGGGGGGCCCTCAGAGAATGAGCAGTTCTTC CSAPGLAGGPSENEQFF
TRBJ2-3 NA NA TRBV7-9 TGTGCCAGCAGCCGAGGGGGGTCCTACACAGATACGCAGTATTTT CASSRGGSYTDTQYF
TRBJ1-4 NA NA TRBV24-1 TGTGCCACCAGTGTCGGAGGGGACGGAAAACTGTTTTTT CATSVGGDGKLFF
TRBJ2-7 NA NA TRBV4-2 TGTGCCAGCAGCCAAGATTTTAGTAGCGCCTACGAGCAGTACTTC CASSQDFSSAYEQYF
TRBJ1-6 NA NA TRBV7-9 TGTGCCAGCAGCCCAAGAGGAGTTGGGGCTAATAATTCACCCCTCCACTTT CASSPRGVGANNSPLHF
TRBJ2-7 few TRBD2 TRBV29-1 TGCAGCGTTGTAGGGCTAGCGGGGGCCACCTCCTACGAGCAGTACTTC CSVVGLAGATSYEQYF
TRBJ2-6 NA TRBD1 TRBV11-2 TGTGCCAGCAGCAGAATACAGGGGACTGGGGCCAACGTCCTGACTTTC CASSRIQGTGANVLTF
TRBJ2-5 many TRBD2 TRBV4-3 TGCGCCAGCAGCCAAGAGGTTAGCGGGGGGGAAGAGACCCAGTACTTC CASSQEVSGGEETQYF
TRBJ2-3 few TRBD2 TRBV5-6 TGTGCCAGCAGCTTGGGAGTAGAACTAGCGGTCACAGATACGCAGTATTTT CASSLGVELAVTDTQYF
TRBJ2-3 few NA TRBV5-1 TGCGCCAGCAGCTTGGCAGGGTATGGGGGCACAGATACGCAGTATTTT CASSLAGYGGTDTQYF
TRBJ2-3 NA TRBD2 TRBV7-2 TGTGCCAGCACCCTACAAGCGGGGTCTACAGATACGCAGTATTTT CASTLQAGSTDTQYF
TRBJ2-1 many TRBD2 TRBV4-3 TGCGCCAGCAGCCAAGTGGGTGTCAGCGGGAGGCACAATGAGCAGTTCTTC CASSQVGVSGRHNEQFF
TRBJ1-2 few NA TRBV5-1 TGCGCCAGCAGCTTGTTCGTGATGGCGGCCCGTTATGGCTACACCTTC CASSLFVMAARYGYTF
TRBJ2-5 NA TRBD2 TRBV20-1 TGCAGTGCTAGTCCCGGGACTAACCAAGAGACCCAGTACTTC CSASPGTNQETQYF
TRBJ2-2 many NA TRBV29-1 TGCAGCGCTCGCTCGGGGACGGTGAACACCGGGGAGCTGTTTTTT CSARSGTVNTGELFF
TRBJ2-1 few NA TRBV6-1 TGTGCCAGCACGGAGGGATTCTCCGACAATGAGCAGTTCTTC CASTEGFSDNEQFF
TRBJ2-3 few TRBD2 TRBV20-1 TGCAGTGCTCCGAATAGCGGGAGAATTTCAGATACGCAGTATTTT CSAPNSGRISDTQYF
TRBJ1-1 NA NA TRBV11-2 TGTGCCAGCAGCTGGGGGCTGAGCACTGAAGCTTTCTTT CASSWGLSTEAFF
TRBJ2-7 NA TRBD1 TRBV11-2 TGTGCCAGCAGCCCCCTCCGGACAGGGTCTTACTACGAGCAGTACTTC CASSPLRTGSYYEQYF
TRBJ2-3 few TRBD2 TRBV7-9 TGTGCCAGCAGCGGCAATGGCGGGGGGGCGAGAGATACGCAGTATTTT CASSGNGGGARDTQYF
TRBJ1-2 NA TRBD1 TRBV7-9 TGTGCCAGCAGCAACCCGGTTGACAGGGCCCAAGGGGGCTACACCTTC CASSNPVDRAQGGYTF
TRBJ2-3 NA NA TRBV6-6 TGTGCCAGCAGTTACGGTAGCGGCAGCACAGATACGCAGTATTTT CASSYGSGSTDTQYF
TRBJ2-1 many TRBD2 TRBV5-1 TGTGCCAGCAGCTCTAGCGGGGGGCCCTACAATGAGCAGTTCTTC CASSSSGGPYNEQFF
TRBJ2-7 NA NA TRBV29-1 TGCAGCGTTCCTCAGGGGTTGGGATACGAGCAGTACTTC CSVPQGLGYEQYF
TRBJ2-2 few NA TRBV24-1 TGTGCCACCAGGTCCCGGGACGGAGCGAACACCGGGGAGCTGTTTTTT CATRSRDGANTGELFF
TRBJ1-5 few TRBD1 TRBV20-1 TGCAGTGCTAGCAGGGGGCGGAGCAATCAGCCCCAGCATTTT CSASRGRSNQPQHF
TRBJ2-3 NA TRBD2 TRBV20-1 TGCAGTGCTAGACCCACTAGCGGACCGTTGGATACGCAGTATTTT CSARPTSGPLDTQYF
TRBJ2-5 many NA TRBV12-3/TRBV12-4 TGTGCCAGCAGTTCACCCCCAGAGACCCAGTACTTC CASSSPPETQYF
TRBJ2-1 NA NA TRBV7-8 TGTGCCAGCGACGGGGCCCCGCCCGGGGGAAGCTCCTACAATGAGCAGTTCTTC CASDGAPPGGSSYNEQFF
TRBJ2-7 many TRBD2 TRBV11-2 TGTGCCAGCAGCCTCGGGACTAGCGGGTTCTACGAGCAGTACTTC CASSLGTSGFYEQYF
TRBJ1-1 many TRBD1 TRBV6-2/TRBV6-3 TGTGCCAGCAGTTACAACAGGGGGGAGATGAACACTGAAGCTTTCTTT CASSYNRGEMNTEAFF
TRBJ2-3 few NA TRBV6-1 TGTGCCACCCGAGGGATGGGCACAGATACGCAGTATTTT CATRGMGTDTQYF
TRBJ1-2 NA NA TRBV18 TGTGCCAGCTCACCCAAGCAGGCATCCTATGGCTACACCTTC CASSPKQASYGYTF
TRBJ1-5 NA NA TRBV7-8 TGTGCCAGCAGCTTAGGCAGCCATAGCAATCAGCCCCAGCATTTT CASSLGSHSNQPQHF
TRBJ2-3 few TRBD1 TRBV12-3/TRBV12-4 TGTGCCAGCAGCAACCGGGGACAGGGACCAGATACGCAGTATTTT CASSNRGQGPDTQYF
TRBJ2-5 few TRBD1 TRBV20-1 TGCAGTGCCCCCACCCGACAGGGCAGGCTTCAAGAGACCCAGTACTTC CSAPTRQGRLQETQYF
TRBJ2-1 many TRBD2 TRBV6-2/TRBV6-3 TGTGCCAGCAGTTACCCCTCTAGCGGGAGACCCAGTGAGCAGTTCTTC CASSYPSSGRPSEQFF
TRBJ1-2 many NA TRBV19 TGTGCCAGTAGTGCACAAGGGAGGGACTATGGCTACACCTTC CASSAQGRDYGYTF
TRBJ2-1 NA NA TRBV30 TGTGCCTGGAGCCCGTGGGGCTCCTACAATGAGCAGTTCTTC CAWSPWGSYNEQFF
TRBJ2-7 few NA TRBV12-3/TRBV12-4 TGTGCCAGCGGAGGACTGGCGGGGACCAACTACGAGCAGTACTTC CASGGLAGTNYEQYF
TRBJ2-1 many NA TRBV12-3/TRBV12-4 TGTGCCAGCAGTTCTCTAAAGTCCCCGAACAATGAGCAGTTCTTC CASSSLKSPNNEQFF
TRBJ2-1 few NA TRBV11-2 TGTGCCAGCAGCTTTTATGGCCACAATGAGCAGTTCTTC CASSFYGHNEQFF
TRBJ1-5 few NA TRBV4-2 TGTGCCAGCAGCCAAGATTGGGGGCAGAGCAATCAGCCCCAGCATTTT CASSQDWGQSNQPQHF
TRBJ1-5 few NA TRBV27 TGTGCCAGCAGTCCACGGGGACGGTATAGCAATCAGCCCCAGCATTTT CASSPRGRYSNQPQHF
TRBJ2-2 many NA TRBV5-1 TGCGCCAGCAGCCGGGAGCGGACCGGGGAGCTGTTTTTT CASSRERTGELFF
TRBJ2-7 NA NA TRBV12-3/TRBV12-4 TGTGCCAGCAGTTCCGGGACTCCTGACTACGAGCAGTACTTC CASSSGTPDYEQYF